This T cell receptor (beta chain) came from a study of T-cell reconstitution after alpha-beta-depleted transplantation in children. General observations from the study: About two months after transplant, alpha-beta T cells reportedly came from several hundred expanded graft clones. A year had passed since transplant, and T-cell counts and diversity by then came mostly from newly produced T cells.

Notes on this clonotype: The antigen is not known.

Preparing the TCRbeta library involved the use of unique molecular identifiers. One entry per CDR3 protein results from TCRdb running MiXCR on the PCR reads. This sample yields hundreds of thousands of distinct CDR3 sequences, of which about 23% are seen a single time; about 2.6% belongs to the top ten. Germline values: CDR1 PRHDT, CDR2 FYEKMQ (reference sequence). V was clipped by 2 bases and J by 2 bases; unmatched bases: 15. CDR3 size: 19 residues. The sequence derives from a girl aged 2 to 9 with Fanconi anemia, due to receive a stem cell transplant. The sample in question was PBMCs, obtained before TCRalphabeta/CD19-depleted stem cell transplant. V is TRBV13 and J is TRBJ2-3, with 8 bases matching TRBD2. CDR3 DNA: TGTGCCAGCAGCTTACGCACTTCATTACTAGCGGCCCCCACAGATACGCAGTATTTT. Its translation: CASSLRTSLLAAPTDTQYF.